This entry is about one T cell receptor (beta chain). The entry originates in a study of blood T cell repertoires in COVID-19. This CDR3 contains 13 residues. With 4 bases removed from V and 2 bases from J, the gap between germline ends came to 8 bases. The method was immunoSEQ multiplex PCR; TCRdb's version includes in-frame clones alone and lacks a portion of them. Of approximately 94,000 clones in the sample, around four fifths were seen once. Sequenced material: peripheral blood. The J gene is TRBJ1-2, the V gene TRBV12-3 or TRBV12-4; D not resolved. This receptor was taken from a man aged 45-65 years with active or convalescent COVID-19. The CDR3 DNA is TGTGCCAGCAGTTCGAACTCGAACTATGGCTACACCTTC. Translation gives CASSSNSNYGYTF.